Included here is one T cell receptor beta chain sequence, with context. These data belong to a study of blood T cell repertoires in COVID-19. Study-level background: COVID-19 samples collected from the United States, Italy and Spain covered acute and convalescent phases. Nucleic acid was either cDNA or gDNA, and it came from T cells, B-cell-depleted T cells, or PBMCs.

Clones were read by immunoSEQ multiplex PCR, and TCRdb kept only the in-frame ones, dropping some. The sample carries fewer than 250,000 clones, about 90% recorded once. The CDR3 is 16 residues long. V was shortened by 2 bases and J by 0 bases, with 13 bases between the two germline ends. Germline V CDR1 and CDR2: WNHNN, SYGVQD (reference sequence). The rearrangement uses TRBV10-1 and TRBJ1-1; D not certain. The sample comprised peripheral blood. This TCR came from a woman aged 60-75 years with acute or convalescent COVID-19. The CDR3 here is CASSEPEVSVNTEAFF. The CDR3 bases are TGCGCCAGCAGTGAGCCCGAGGTCTCGGTGAACACTGAAGCTTTCTTT.